This T cell receptor beta chain originates from a study of blood T cell repertoires in COVID-19. The overall study: Sites in the United States, Italy and Spain provided acute and convalescent COVID-19 samples.

This table comes from immunoSEQ multiplex PCR, and its TCRdb copy is limited to in-frame clones, with some not included. The repertoire has roughly 62,000 clones, approximately 82% of them found once; the top ten carry less than 4.5%. CDR1 and CDR2 from the germline V gene are MNHEY and SMNVEV (reference sequence). The CDR3 has 13 residues. Trimming cost V 6 bases and J 5 bases, with 11 bases left between them. This clone has a count of ten or more. This receptor was obtained from a man aged 60 to 69 with acute or convalescent COVID-19. Specimen: peripheral blood. This chain uses TRBV27 with TRBJ1-5; D ambiguous. This CDR3 reads CASSPTNYQPQHF. In nucleotides, the CDR3 is TGTGCCAGCAGCCCGACAAACTATCAGCCCCAGCATTTT.